These T cell receptor beta chains were read from a single sample in a study of T cell responses to AZD1222 COVID-19 vaccine. The repertoire was sequenced with immunoSEQ multiplex PCR; TCRdb's copy has only in-frame clones and lacks some. This table holds 100,000 to 150,000 clones, 80% to 95% found once. This specimen was peripheral blood, taken 28 days after the second AZD1222 dose. The receptor source for this set is an adult who received the AZD1222 COVID-19 vaccine. CDR3s include the opening cysteine and the closing phenylalanine or tryptophan. D genes are given only for firm matches. Rows give clone size only sometimes, using once, few, many, or a class for an expanded clone.

clone size: .
CDR3 length: 14
D gene: TRBD1
V gene: TRBV18
J gene: TRBJ2-7
CDR3 DNA: TGTGCCAGCTCTCCCGGGACAGGGGAAAACGAGCAGTACTTC
CDR3 protein: CASSPGTGENEQYF

clone size: .
CDR3 length: 13
D gene: .
V gene: TRBV12-3/TRBV12-4
J gene: TRBJ2-7
CDR3 DNA: TGTGCCAGCAGTTTGCAGAGCTCCTACGAGCAGTACTTC
CDR3 protein: CASSLQSSYEQYF

clone size: .
CDR3 length: 15
D gene: TRBD2
V gene: TRBV7-3
J gene: TRBJ2-3
CDR3 DNA: TGTGCCAGCAGTTCTCGGACTAGCGACACAGATACGCAGTATTTT
CDR3 protein: CASSSRTSDTDTQYF

clone size: .
CDR3 length: 14
D gene: TRBD1
V gene: TRBV18
J gene: TRBJ1-5
CDR3 DNA: TGTGCCAGCTCACTCGACAGGGGTGTACAGCCCCAGCATTTT
CDR3 protein: CASSLDRGVQPQHF

clone size: .
CDR3 length: 17
D gene: .
V gene: TRBV18
J gene: TRBJ1-3
CDR3 DNA: TGTGCCAGCTCTCCGGGACGGGAAAGTTACTCTGGAAACACCATATATTTT
CDR3 protein: CASSPGRESYSGNTIYF

clone size: .
CDR3 length: 13
D gene: TRBD1
V gene: TRBV10-3
J gene: TRBJ2-7
CDR3 DNA: TGTGCCATCAGTGAAGGACAGGCCTACGAGCAGTACTTC
CDR3 protein: CAISEGQAYEQYF

clone size: .
CDR3 length: 14
D gene: .
V gene: TRBV19
J gene: TRBJ2-1
CDR3 DNA: TGTGCCAGTAGTACGGGGGCGTCATACAATGAGCAGTTCTTC
CDR3 protein: CASSTGASYNEQFF

clone size: once
CDR3 length: 14
D gene: .
V gene: TRBV7-8
J gene: TRBJ2-5
CDR3 DNA: TGTGCCAGCAGCTCTATAGGCGGGTGGGAGACCCAGTACTTC
CDR3 protein: CASSSIGGWETQYF

clone size: .
CDR3 length: 13
D gene: .
V gene: TRBV12-3/TRBV12-4
J gene: TRBJ2-1
CDR3 DNA: TGTGCCAGCACCCCCGGGGGGCAATCTGAGCAGTTCTTC
CDR3 protein: CASTPGGQSEQFF

clone size: .
CDR3 length: 12
D gene: .
V gene: TRBV28
J gene: TRBJ1-4
CDR3 DNA: TGTGCCAGCAGGGCCGGGAGGGAAAAACTGTTTTTT
CDR3 protein: CASRAGREKLFF

clone size: .
CDR3 length: 15
D gene: .
V gene: TRBV7-9
J gene: TRBJ2-3
CDR3 DNA: TGTGCCAGCAGCTTAGGTGTCGGCAGCACAGATACGCAGTATTTT
CDR3 protein: CASSLGVGSTDTQYF

clone size: .
CDR3 length: 11
D gene: .
V gene: TRBV2
J gene: TRBJ1-4
CDR3 DNA: TGTGCCAGCAGAGAACAGGTGAAACTGTTTTTT
CDR3 protein: CASREQVKLFF

clone size: .
CDR3 length: 14
D gene: TRBD1
V gene: TRBV6-5
J gene: TRBJ2-7
CDR3 DNA: TGTGCCAGCAGTTACGCAGGGGGCGGTTACGAGCAGTACTTC
CDR3 protein: CASSYAGGGYEQYF

clone size: .
CDR3 length: 15
D gene: TRBD2
V gene: TRBV20-1
J gene: TRBJ2-3
CDR3 DNA: TGCAGTGCTAGTTCTACGGGACTAGCGTATCCTACGCAGTATTTT
CDR3 protein: CSASSTGLAYPTQYF

clone size: .
CDR3 length: 13
D gene: TRBD1
V gene: TRBV15
J gene: TRBJ1-1
CDR3 DNA: TGTGCCACCAGCAGGAAACAGGGGGCTGAAGCTTTCTTT
CDR3 protein: CATSRKQGAEAFF

clone size: .
CDR3 length: 16
D gene: TRBD2
V gene: TRBV9
J gene: TRBJ2-2
CDR3 DNA: TGTGCCAGCAGCGTACTAGCGGGAGGAGGCACCGGGGAGCTGTTTTTT
CDR3 protein: CASSVLAGGGTGELFF

clone size: .
CDR3 length: 14
D gene: TRBD1
V gene: TRBV28
J gene: TRBJ1-6
CDR3 DNA: TGTGCCAGCAGTTTAACAGGGGATAATTCACCCCTCCACTTT
CDR3 protein: CASSLTGDNSPLHF

clone size: .
CDR3 length: 13
D gene: .
V gene: TRBV9
J gene: TRBJ1-4
CDR3 DNA: TGTGCCAGCAGCCCAGGGACGGGGGAAAAACTGTTTTTT
CDR3 protein: CASSPGTGEKLFF

clone size: .
CDR3 length: 16
D gene: .
V gene: TRBV7-9
J gene: TRBJ2-3
CDR3 DNA: TGTGCCAGCAGCTTAGTGTCCGGGGGTTTCACAGATACGCAGTATTTT
CDR3 protein: CASSLVSGGFTDTQYF

clone size: .
CDR3 length: 13
D gene: .
V gene: TRBV3-1/TRBV3-2
J gene: TRBJ1-3
CDR3 DNA: TGTGCCAGCAGCCCCCCCTGGGCCAACACCATATATTTT
CDR3 protein: CASSPPWANTIYF

clone size: .
CDR3 length: 14
D gene: .
V gene: TRBV6-2/TRBV6-3
J gene: TRBJ2-5
CDR3 DNA: TGTGCCAGCAGTTACTACACAGGGTATGAGACCCAGTACTTC
CDR3 protein: CASSYYTGYETQYF

clone size: once
CDR3 length: 13
D gene: .
V gene: TRBV6-2/TRBV6-3
J gene: TRBJ1-2
CDR3 DNA: TGTGCCAGCAGCGGCACAAGAGCCGATGGCTACACCTTC
CDR3 protein: CASSGTRADGYTF

clone size: .
CDR3 length: 15
D gene: TRBD1
V gene: TRBV20-1
J gene: TRBJ1-6
CDR3 DNA: TGCAGTGCTAGTTTACCGGGACAGAGAAATTCACCCCTCCACTTT
CDR3 protein: CSASLPGQRNSPLHF

clone size: .
CDR3 length: 14
D gene: .
V gene: TRBV7-2
J gene: TRBJ1-6
CDR3 DNA: TGTGCCAGCAGCTTACTCGAGGGAAGATCACCCCTCCACTTT
CDR3 protein: CASSLLEGRSPLHF

clone size: .
CDR3 length: 13
D gene: TRBD1
V gene: TRBV27
J gene: TRBJ1-2
CDR3 DNA: TGTGCCAGCCGCGGGACAGGGGGCTATGGCTACACCTTC
CDR3 protein: CASRGTGGYGYTF

clone size: .
CDR3 length: 14
D gene: TRBD1
V gene: TRBV4-1
J gene: TRBJ2-7
CDR3 DNA: TGCGCCAGCAGCCTATCGGGACAGGGAACCGAGCAGTACTTC
CDR3 protein: CASSLSGQGTEQYF

clone size: .
CDR3 length: 17
D gene: .
V gene: TRBV28
J gene: TRBJ2-2
CDR3 DNA: TGTGCCAGCAGTCCCCTAGGGGGGAGGGCCCACACCGGGGAGCTGTTTTTT
CDR3 protein: CASSPLGGRAHTGELFF

clone size: once
CDR3 length: 14
D gene: TRBD1
V gene: TRBV7-2
J gene: TRBJ1-2
CDR3 DNA: TGTGCCAGCAGCCGGGGACAGGGTATTTATGGCTACACCTTC
CDR3 protein: CASSRGQGIYGYTF

clone size: .
CDR3 length: 16
D gene: .
V gene: TRBV7-9
J gene: TRBJ1-5
CDR3 DNA: TGTGCCAGCAGCCCTGGGGTCGCCCACCAAGTTCAGCCCCAGCATTTT
CDR3 protein: CASSPGVAHQVQPQHF